This T cell receptor (beta chain) comes out of a study of shared clonotypes between healthy human individuals. In germline, CDR1 is SGHNT, CDR2 YYREEE (reference sequence). The CDR3 contains 13 residues. The V end lost 1 base, the J end lost 4 bases, and 8 bases lay between the germline ends. It was 200 to 250 ng DNA, about 30,000 T cell genomes, that sorted-subset replicate PCRs used. TCRdb keeps only in-frame clones here, not all; method: immunoSEQ multiplex PCR. This sample has approximately 2.5 million clones; around 90% occur once, and the top ten carry around 0.14%. The sample was naive CD4+ T cells sorted from blood. Indicated subset: CD45RA+ positively selected. The source is a man between 18 and 29 years old in good health. The rearrangement uses TRBV5-4 and TRBJ1-2; D gene unclear. The CDR3 spells CASSLSNTYGYTF. CDR3 DNA: TGTGCCAGCAGCTTGAGCAACACCTATGGCTACACCTTC.